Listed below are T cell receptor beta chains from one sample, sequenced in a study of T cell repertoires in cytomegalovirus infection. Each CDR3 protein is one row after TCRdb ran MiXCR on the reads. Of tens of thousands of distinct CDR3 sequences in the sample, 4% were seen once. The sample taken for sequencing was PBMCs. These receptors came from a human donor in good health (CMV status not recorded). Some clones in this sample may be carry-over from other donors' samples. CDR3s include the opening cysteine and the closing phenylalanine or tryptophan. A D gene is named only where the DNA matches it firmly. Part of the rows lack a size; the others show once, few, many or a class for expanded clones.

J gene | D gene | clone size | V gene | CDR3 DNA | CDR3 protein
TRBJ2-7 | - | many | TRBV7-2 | TGTGCCAGCAGCTTAGGTGGGAGTTTCGACGAGCAGTACTTC | CASSLGGSFDEQYF
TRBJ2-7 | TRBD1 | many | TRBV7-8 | TGTGCCAGCAGCTTATCAGGACAGGGCTCGGAGCAGTACTTC | CASSLSGQGSEQYF
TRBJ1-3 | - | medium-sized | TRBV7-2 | TGTGCCAGCAGCTTCCGTCCCAGAAGCAGCCCTTCTGGAAACACCATATATTTT | CASSFRPRSSPSGNTIYF
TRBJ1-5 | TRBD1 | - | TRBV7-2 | TGTGCCAGCAGCCCGGGACAGGGAAGGGGTCAGCCCCAGCATTTT | CASSPGQGRGQPQHF
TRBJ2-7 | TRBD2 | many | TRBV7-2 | TGTGCCAGCAGCTTTCGGACTAGTGCCTACGAGCAGTACTTC | CASSFRTSAYEQYF
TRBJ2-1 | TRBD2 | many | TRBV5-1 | TGCGCCAGCAAAGGGGAGACTAGCGGGAGCAATGAGCAGTTCTTC | CASKGETSGSNEQFF
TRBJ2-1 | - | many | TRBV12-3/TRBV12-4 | TGTGCCAGCAGTTTTCGGGCCCCCGGGAACAATGAGCAGTTCTTC | CASSFRAPGNNEQFF
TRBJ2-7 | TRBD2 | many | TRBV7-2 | TGTGCCAGCAGCCATCGGACTAGCGGGATGGGGTCCTACGAGCAGTACTTC | CASSHRTSGMGSYEQYF
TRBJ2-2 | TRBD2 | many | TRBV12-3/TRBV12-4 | TGTGCCAGCAGTTTTCTAGCGGGGTACACCGGGGAGCTGTTTTTT | CASSFLAGYTGELFF
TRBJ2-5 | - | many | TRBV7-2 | TGTGCCAGCAGCCTCAGCCCTAGCACTCAAGAGACCCAGTACTTC | CASSLSPSTQETQYF
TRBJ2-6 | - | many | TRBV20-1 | TGCAGTGCTAGTTCCCGGGGGAGCTCTGGGGCCAACGTCCTGACTTTC | CSASSRGSSGANVLTF
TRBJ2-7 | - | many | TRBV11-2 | TGTGCCAGCAGCTTCTTCACCGGGTTCTCCTACGAGCAGTACTTC | CASSFFTGFSYEQYF
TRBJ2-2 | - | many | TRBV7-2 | TGTGCCAGCATCCCCCCGAACTCCCCGGGAGGGGAGCTGTTTTTT | CASIPPNSPGGELFF
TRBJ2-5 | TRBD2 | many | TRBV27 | TGTGCCAGCCGGGGGGGCTCCCAAGAGACCCAGTACTTC | CASRGGSQETQYF
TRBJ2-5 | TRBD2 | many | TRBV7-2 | TGTGCCAGCAGCTTAGGCTGGGGACTAGAAGAGACCCAGTACTTC | CASSLGWGLEETQYF
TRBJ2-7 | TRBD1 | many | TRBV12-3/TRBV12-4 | TGTGCCAGCAGTACAGGGGACACTACCTACGAGCAGTACTTC | CASSTGDTTYEQYF
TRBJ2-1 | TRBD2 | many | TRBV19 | TGTGCCAGTAGTATCGGGGCGGGAGGAAGGAATGAGCAGTTCTTC | CASSIGAGGRNEQFF
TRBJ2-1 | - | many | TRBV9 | TGTGCCAGCAGCGTAGATCCCCCCGGCAGCTCCTACAATGAGCAGTTCTTC | CASSVDPPGSSYNEQFF
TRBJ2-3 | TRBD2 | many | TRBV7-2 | TGTGCCAGCAGCCCTCCGGGACTAGCCGGGTCAGATACGCAGTATTTT | CASSPPGLAGSDTQYF
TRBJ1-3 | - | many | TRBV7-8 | TGTGCCAGCAGCCGCTCTTGGGGAATCGGAAACACCATATATTTT | CASSRSWGIGNTIYF
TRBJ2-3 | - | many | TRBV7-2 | TGTGCCAGCAGCCGTACCACAGATACGCAGTATTTT | CASSRTTDTQYF
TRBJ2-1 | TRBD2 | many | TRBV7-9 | TGTGCCAGCAGCTTAACTAGCGGGAGTTCTCTCTTC | CASSLTSGSSLF
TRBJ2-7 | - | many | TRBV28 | TGTGCCAGCAGTTTGCAGACAGTCTTGAGCTCCTACGAGCAGTACTTC | CASSLQTVLSSYEQYF
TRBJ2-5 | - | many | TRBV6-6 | TGTGCCAGCAGTTCGCGTCAAGAGACCCAGTACTTC | CASSSRQETQYF
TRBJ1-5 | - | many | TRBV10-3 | TGTGCCATCAGTGGGAGCAATCAGCCCCAGCATTTT | CAISGSNQPQHF
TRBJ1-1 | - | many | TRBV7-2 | TGTGCCAGCAGCGTACGGCAGAACACTGAAGCTTTCTTT | CASSVRQNTEAFF